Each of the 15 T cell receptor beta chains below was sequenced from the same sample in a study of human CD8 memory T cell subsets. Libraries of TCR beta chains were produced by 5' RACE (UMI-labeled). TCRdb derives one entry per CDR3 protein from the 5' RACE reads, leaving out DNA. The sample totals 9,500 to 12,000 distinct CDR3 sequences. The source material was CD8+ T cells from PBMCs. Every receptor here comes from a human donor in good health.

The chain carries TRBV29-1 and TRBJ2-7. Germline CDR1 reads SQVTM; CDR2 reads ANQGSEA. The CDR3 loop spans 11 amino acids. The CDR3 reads CSVFGTYEQYF.

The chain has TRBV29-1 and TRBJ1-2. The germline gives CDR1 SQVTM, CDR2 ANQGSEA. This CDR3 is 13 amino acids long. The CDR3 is CSADEVQTYGYTF. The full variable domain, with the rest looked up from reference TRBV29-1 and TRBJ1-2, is SAVISQKPSRDICQRGTSLTIQCQVDSQVTMMFWYRQQPGQSLTLIATANQGSEATYESGFVIDKFPISRPNLTFSTLTVSNMSPEDSSIYLCSADEVQTYGYTFGSGTRLTVV.

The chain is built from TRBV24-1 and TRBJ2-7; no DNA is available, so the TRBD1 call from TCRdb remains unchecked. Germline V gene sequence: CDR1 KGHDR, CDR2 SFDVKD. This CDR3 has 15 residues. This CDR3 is CATSDPGTDAYEQYF.

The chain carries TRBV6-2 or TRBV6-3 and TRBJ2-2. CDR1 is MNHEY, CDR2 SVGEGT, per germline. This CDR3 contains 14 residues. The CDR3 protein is CASSYSIAAGELFF.

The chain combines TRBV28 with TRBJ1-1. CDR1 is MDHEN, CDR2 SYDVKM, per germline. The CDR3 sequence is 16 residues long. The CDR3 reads CASSLPEALLNTEAFF.

This chain's CDR3 is CASSLVMNTEAFF. This chain joins TRBV5-6 and TRBJ1-1. This CDR3 is 13 amino acids long. Germline V gene lookup returns CDR1 SGHDT and CDR2 YYEEEE.

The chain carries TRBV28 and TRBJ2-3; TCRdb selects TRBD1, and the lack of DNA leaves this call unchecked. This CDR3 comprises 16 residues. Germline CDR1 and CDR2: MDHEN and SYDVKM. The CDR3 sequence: CASSLELGQIGDTQYF.

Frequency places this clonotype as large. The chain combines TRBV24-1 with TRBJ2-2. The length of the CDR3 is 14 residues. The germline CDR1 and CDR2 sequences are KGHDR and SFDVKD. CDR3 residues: CATSGDAGTGELFF.

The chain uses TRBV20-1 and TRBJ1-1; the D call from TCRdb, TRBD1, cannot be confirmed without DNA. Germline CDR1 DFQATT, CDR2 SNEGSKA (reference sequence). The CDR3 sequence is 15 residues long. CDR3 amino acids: CSATPLGQGNTEAFF.

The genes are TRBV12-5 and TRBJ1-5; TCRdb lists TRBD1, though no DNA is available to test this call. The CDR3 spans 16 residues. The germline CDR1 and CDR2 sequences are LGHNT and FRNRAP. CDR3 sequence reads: CASGLVDGGTYQPQHF.

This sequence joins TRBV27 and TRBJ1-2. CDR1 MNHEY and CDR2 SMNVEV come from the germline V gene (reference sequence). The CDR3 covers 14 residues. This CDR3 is CASRPAGEGNGYTF.

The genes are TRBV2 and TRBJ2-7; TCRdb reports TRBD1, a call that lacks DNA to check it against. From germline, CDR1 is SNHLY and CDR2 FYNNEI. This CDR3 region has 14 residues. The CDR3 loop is CASSQGAGSYEQYF.

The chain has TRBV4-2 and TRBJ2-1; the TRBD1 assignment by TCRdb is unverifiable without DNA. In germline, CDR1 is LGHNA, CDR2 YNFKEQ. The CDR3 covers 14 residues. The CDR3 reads CASSQEGFGAEQFF.

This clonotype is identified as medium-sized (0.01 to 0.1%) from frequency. The CDR3 spells CASSYSGGEYNEQFF. The rearrangement joins TRBV2 to TRBJ2-1; as DNA is missing, the TRBD2 call by TCRdb cannot be tested. CDR1 and CDR2 (germline): SNHLY, FYNNEI. This CDR3 is built from 15 residues.

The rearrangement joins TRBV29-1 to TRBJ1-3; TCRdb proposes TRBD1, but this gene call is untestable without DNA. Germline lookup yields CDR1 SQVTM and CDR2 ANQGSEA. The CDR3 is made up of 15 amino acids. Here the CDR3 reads CSVEIRQDSGNTIYF.